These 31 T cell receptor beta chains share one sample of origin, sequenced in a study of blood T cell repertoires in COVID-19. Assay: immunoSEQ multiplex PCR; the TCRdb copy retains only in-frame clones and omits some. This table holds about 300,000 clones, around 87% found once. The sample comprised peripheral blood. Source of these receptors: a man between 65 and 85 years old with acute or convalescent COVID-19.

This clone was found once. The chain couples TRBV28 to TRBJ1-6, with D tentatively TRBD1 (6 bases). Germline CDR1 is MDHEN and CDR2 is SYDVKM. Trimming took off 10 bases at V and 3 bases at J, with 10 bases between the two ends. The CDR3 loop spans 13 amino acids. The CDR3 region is CATTGFYNSPLHF. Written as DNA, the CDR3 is TGTGCCACCACAGGGTTCTATAATTCACCCCTCCACTTT.

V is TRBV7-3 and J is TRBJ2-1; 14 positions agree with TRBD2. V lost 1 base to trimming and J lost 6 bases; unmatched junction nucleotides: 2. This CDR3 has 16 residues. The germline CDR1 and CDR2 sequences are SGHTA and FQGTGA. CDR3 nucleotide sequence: TGTGCCAGCAGCTTAAGGACTAGCGGGGGGCTCAATGAGCAGTTCTTC. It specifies CASSLRTSGGLNEQFF.

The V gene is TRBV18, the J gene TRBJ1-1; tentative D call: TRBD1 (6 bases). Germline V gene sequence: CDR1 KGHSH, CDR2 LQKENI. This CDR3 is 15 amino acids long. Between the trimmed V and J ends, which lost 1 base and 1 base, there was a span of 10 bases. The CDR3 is CASSPQGGGNTEAFF. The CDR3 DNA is TGTGCCAGCTCACCACAAGGGGGTGGGAACACTGAAGCTTTCTTT. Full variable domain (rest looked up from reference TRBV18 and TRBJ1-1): NAGVMQNPRHLVRRRGQEARLRCSPMKGHSHVYWYRQLPEEGLKFMVYLQKENIIDESGMPKERFSAEFPKEGPSILRIQQVVRGDSAAYFCASSPQGGGNTEAFFGQGTRLTVV.

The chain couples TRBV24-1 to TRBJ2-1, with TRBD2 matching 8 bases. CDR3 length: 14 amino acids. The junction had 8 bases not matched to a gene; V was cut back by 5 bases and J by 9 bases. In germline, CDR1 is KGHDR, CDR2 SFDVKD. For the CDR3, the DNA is TGTGCCACCAGTGTAACGGGAGGGACTGGTGAGCAGTTCTTC. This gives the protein CATSVTGGTGEQFF.

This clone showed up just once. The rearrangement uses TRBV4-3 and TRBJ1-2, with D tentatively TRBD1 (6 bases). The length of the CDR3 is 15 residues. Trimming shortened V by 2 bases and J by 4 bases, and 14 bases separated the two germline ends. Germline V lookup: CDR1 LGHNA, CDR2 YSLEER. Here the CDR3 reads CASSQSDRPLYGYTF. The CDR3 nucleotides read TGCGCCAGCAGCCAATCAGACAGGCCACTCTATGGCTACACCTTC.

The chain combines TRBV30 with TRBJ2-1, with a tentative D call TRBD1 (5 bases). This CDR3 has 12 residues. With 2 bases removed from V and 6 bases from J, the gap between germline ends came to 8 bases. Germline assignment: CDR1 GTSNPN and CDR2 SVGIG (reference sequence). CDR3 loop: CAWSRGSNEQFF. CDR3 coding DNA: TGTGCCTGGAGTAGGGGTAGCAATGAGCAGTTCTTC. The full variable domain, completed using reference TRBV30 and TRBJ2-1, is SQTIHQWPATLVQPVGSPLSLECTVEGTSNPNLYWYRQAAGRGLQLLFYSVGIGQISSEVPQNLSASRPQDRQFILSSKKLLLSDSGFYLCAWSRGSNEQFFGPGTRLTVL.

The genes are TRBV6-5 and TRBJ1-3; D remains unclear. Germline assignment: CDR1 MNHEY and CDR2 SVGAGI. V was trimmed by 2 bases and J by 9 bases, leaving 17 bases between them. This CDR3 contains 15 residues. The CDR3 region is CASSYTGILSGTIYF. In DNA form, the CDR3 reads TGTGCCAGCAGTTACACGGGAATTCTTTCGGGCACCATATATTTT.

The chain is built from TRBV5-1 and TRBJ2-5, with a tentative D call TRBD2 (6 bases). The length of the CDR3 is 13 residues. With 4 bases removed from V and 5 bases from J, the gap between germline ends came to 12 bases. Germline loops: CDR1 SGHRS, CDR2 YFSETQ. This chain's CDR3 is CASSTLRGETQYF. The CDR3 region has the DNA TGCGCCAGCAGCACCTTACGGGGGGAGACCCAGTACTTC.

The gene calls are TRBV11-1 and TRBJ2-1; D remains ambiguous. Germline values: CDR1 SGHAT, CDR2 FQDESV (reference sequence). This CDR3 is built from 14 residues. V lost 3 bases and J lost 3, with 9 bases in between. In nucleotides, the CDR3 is TGTGCCAGCAGCTTTTTACAGTACTACAATGAGCAGTTCTTC. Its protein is CASSFLQYYNEQFF.

The CDR3 loop is CASSLGQGDDQPQHF. The CDR3, as DNA: TGTGCCAGCAGCTTAGGCCAGGGCGACGATCAGCCCCAGCATTTT. The V and J genes are TRBV7-8 and TRBJ1-5; D perhaps matches TRBD1 (5 bases). The V gene lost 1 base and the J gene lost 5 bases, with 12 bases spanning the gap. Germline loops: CDR1 SGHVS, CDR2 FQNEAQ. This CDR3 has 15 amino acids.

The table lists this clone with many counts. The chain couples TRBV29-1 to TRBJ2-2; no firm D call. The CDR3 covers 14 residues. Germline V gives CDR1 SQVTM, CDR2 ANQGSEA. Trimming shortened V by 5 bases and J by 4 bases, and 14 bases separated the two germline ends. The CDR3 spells CSVRGLPGTGELFF. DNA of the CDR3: TGCAGCGTTCGTGGGCTCCCCGGCACCGGGGAGCTGTTTTTT.

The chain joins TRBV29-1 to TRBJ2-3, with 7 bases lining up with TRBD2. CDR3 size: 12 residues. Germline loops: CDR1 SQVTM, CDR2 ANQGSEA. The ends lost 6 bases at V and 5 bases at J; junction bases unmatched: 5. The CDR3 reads CSVQLAKDTQYF. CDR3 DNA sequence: TGCAGCGTCCAACTAGCGAAAGATACGCAGTATTTT.

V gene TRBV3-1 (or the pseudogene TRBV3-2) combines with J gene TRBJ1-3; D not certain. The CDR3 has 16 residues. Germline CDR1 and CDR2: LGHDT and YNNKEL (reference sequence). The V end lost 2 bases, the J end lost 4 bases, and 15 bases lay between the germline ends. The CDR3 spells CASSQRSGAGGNTIYF. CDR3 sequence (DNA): TGTGCCAGCAGCCAAAGGTCAGGCGCAGGAGGAAACACCATATATTTT.

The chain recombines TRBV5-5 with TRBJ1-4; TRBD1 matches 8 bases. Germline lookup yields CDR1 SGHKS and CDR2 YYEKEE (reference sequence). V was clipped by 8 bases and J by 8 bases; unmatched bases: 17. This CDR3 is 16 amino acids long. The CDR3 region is CASASHPTGDREKLFF. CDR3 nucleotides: TGTGCCAGTGCCTCCCACCCGACAGGGGATAGGGAAAAACTGTTTTTT.

For the CDR3, the DNA is TGTGCCAGCAGTTCCGACAGGGGGCGGTACTATGGCTACACCTTC. It encodes CASSSDRGRYYGYTF. This chain uses TRBV6-5 with TRBJ1-2, with 10 bases aligning to TRBD1. After removal of 4 bases from V and 3 bases from J, the junction contained 5 bases not matched to a gene. CDR1 MNHEY and CDR2 SVGAGI come from the germline V gene. This CDR3 region has 15 residues.

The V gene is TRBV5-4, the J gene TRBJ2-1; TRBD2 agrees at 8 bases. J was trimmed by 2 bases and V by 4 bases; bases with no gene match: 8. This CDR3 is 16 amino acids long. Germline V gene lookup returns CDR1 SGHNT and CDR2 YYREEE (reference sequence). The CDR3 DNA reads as TGTGCCAGCAGCCCCGGACTAGCAGCTACCTACAATGAGCAGTTCTTC. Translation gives CASSPGLAATYNEQFF.

Written as DNA, the CDR3 is TGTGCCAGTAGTGTGAGGGGGTTGGATGAGCAGTTCTTC. It codes for CASSVRGLDEQFF. The chain has TRBV19 and TRBJ2-1; D is perhaps TRBD1 (6 bases). Germline CDR1 reads LNHDA; CDR2 reads SQIVND (reference sequence). CDR3 length equals 13 residues. V lost 5 bases and J lost 8, with 13 bases in between.

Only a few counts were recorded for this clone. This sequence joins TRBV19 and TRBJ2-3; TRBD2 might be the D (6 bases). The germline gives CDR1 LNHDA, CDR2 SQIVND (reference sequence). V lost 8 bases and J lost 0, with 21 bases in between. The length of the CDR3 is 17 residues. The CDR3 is CASSQGGNPLSTDTQYF. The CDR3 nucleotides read TGTGCCAGTTCCCAGGGAGGTAACCCACTAAGCACAGATACGCAGTATTTT.

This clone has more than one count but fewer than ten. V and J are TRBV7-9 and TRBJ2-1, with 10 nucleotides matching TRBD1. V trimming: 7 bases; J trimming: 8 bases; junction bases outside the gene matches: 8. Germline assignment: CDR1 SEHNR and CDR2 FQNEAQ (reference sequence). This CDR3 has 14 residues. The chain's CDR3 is CASTGQGDADEQFF. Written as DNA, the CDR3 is TGTGCCAGCACCGGACAGGGGGACGCGGATGAGCAGTTCTTC.

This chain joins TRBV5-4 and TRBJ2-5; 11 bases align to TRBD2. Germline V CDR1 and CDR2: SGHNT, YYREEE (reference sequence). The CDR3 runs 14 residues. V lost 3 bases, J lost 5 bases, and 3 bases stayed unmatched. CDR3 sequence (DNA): TGTGCCAGCAGCTCTAGCGGGAGGTGGGAGACCCAGTACTTC. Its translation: CASSSSGRWETQYF.

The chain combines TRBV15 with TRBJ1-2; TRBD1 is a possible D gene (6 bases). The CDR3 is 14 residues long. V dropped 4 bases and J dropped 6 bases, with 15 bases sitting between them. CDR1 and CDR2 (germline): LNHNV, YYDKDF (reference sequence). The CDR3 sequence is CATSNRDNLNGYTF. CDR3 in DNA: TGTGCCACCAGCAACCGGGACAATCTAAATGGCTACACCTTC.

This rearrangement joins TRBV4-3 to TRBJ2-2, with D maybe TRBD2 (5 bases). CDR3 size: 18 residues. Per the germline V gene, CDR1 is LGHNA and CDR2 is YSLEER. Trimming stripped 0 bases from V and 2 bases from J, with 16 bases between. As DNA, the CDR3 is TGCGCCAGCAGCCAAGAGGAGGTGTCCTCACTTAACACCGGGGAGCTGTTTTTT. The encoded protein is CASSQEEVSSLNTGELFF.

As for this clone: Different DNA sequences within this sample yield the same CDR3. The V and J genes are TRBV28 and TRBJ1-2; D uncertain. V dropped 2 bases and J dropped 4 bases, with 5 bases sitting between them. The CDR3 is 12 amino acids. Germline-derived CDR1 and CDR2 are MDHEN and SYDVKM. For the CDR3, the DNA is TGTGCCAGCAGTTTAAGAGGCTATGGCTACACCTTC. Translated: CASSLRGYGYTF.

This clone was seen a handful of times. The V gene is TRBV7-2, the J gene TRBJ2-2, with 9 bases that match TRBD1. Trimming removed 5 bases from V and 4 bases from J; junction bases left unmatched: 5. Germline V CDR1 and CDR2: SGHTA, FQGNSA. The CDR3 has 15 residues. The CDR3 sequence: CASSARQGVTGELFF. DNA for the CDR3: TGTGCCAGCAGCGCGCGACAGGGGGTCACCGGGGAGCTGTTTTTT. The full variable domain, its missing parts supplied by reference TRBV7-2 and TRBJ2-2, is GAGVSQSPSNKVTEKGKDVELRCDPISGHTALYWYRQSLGQGLEFLIYFQGNSAPDKSGLPSDRFSAERTGGSVSTLTIQRTQQEDSAVYLCASSARQGVTGELFFGEGSRLTVL.

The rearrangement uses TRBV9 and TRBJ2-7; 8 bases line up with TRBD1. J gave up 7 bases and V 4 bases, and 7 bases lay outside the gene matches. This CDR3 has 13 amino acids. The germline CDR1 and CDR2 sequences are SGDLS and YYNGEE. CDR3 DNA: TGTGCCAGCAGCCGGGGACAGGATTTAGAGCAGTACTTC. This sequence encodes CASSRGQDLEQYF. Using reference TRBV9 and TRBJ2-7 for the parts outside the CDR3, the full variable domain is DSGVTQTPKHLITATGQRVTLRCSPRSGDLSVYWYQQSLDQGLQFLIQYYNGEERAKGNILERFSAQQFPDLHSELNLSSLELGDSALYFCASSRGQDLEQYFGPGTRLTVT.

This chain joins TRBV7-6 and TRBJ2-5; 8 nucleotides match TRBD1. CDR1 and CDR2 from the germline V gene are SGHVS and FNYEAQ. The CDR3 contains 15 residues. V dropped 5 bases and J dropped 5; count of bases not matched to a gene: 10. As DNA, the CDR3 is TGTGCCAGCAGCATAGTAGGACAGGGCAAGGAGACCCAGTACTTC. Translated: CASSIVGQGKETQYF.

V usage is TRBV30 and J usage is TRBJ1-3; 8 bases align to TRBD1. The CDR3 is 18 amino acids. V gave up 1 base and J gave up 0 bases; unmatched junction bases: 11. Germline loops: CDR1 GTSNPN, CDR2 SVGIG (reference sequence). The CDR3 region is CAWSAFRQGMSSGNTIYF. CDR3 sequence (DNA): TGTGCCTGGAGTGCCTTTCGACAGGGGATGAGCTCTGGAAACACCATATATTTT.

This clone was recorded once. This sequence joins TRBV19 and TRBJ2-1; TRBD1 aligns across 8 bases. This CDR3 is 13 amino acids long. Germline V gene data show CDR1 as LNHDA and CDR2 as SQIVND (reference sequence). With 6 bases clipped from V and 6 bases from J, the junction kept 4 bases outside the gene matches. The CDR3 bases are TGTGCCAGTAGACTAACAGGGGGCAATGAGCAGTTCTTC. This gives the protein CASRLTGGNEQFF.

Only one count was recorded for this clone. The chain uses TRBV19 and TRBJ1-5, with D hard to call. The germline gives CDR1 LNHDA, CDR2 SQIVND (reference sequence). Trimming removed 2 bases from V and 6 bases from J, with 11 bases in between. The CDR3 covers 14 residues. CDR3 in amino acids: CASSISWEGQPQHF. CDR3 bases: TGTGCCAGTAGTATATCCTGGGAGGGTCAGCCCCAGCATTTT.

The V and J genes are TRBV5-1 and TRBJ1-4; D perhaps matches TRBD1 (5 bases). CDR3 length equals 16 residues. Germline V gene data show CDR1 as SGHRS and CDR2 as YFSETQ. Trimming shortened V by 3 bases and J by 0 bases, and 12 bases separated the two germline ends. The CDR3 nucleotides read TGCGCCAGCAGCTCGGTTCAGGGTGCAACTAATGAAAAACTGTTTTTT. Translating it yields CASSSVQGATNEKLFF.

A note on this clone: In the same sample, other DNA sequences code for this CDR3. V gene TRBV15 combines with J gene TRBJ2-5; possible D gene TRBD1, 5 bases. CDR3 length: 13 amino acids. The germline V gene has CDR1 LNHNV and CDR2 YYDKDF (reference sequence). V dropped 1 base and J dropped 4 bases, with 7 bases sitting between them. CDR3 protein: CATSRGQGETQYF. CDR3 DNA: TGTGCCACCAGCAGAGGGCAGGGAGAGACCCAGTACTTC.